This T cell receptor (beta chain) was sequenced in a study of shared clonotypes between healthy human individuals. The study's findings and limits: Sampling involved blood alone; tissue repertoires likely differ. Researchers found naive subsets generally carried larger estimated richness than memory subsets. The naive CD4 repertoires of a few donors were compared, and about 5% of clonotypes were shared.

Each cell subset's genomic DNA was divided evenly among several immunoSEQ plates. Sequencing used immunoSEQ multiplex PCR; TCRdb keeps in-frame clones, though not all of them. The sample holds 2 million to 3 million clones, 93% seen once. Remarks on this clone: Its antigen is as yet unknown.

The ends were cut back, 4 bases at V and 6 bases at J, with 11 bases in the middle. Germline CDR1 is SGDLS and CDR2 is YYNGEE. The length of the CDR3 is 13 residues. The chain combines TRBV9 with TRBJ2-1; D not certain. The source of this sequence is a man aged 18 to 30 in good health. Some clones in this sample may be carry-over from other donors' samples. Sequencing used naive CD4+ T cells from PBMCs. Stated subset: CD45RA+ positively selected. The CDR3 reads CASSPTPLNEQFF. CDR3 DNA sequence: TGTGCCAGCAGCCCCACCCCCCTCAATGAGCAGTTCTTC.